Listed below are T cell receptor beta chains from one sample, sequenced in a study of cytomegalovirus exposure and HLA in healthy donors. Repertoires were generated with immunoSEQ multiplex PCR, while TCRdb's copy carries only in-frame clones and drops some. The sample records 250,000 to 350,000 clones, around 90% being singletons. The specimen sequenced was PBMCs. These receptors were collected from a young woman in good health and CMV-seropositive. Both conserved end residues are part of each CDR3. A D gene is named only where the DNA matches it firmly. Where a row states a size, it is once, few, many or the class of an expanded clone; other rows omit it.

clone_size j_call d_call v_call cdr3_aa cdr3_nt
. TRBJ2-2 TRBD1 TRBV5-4 CASSRDRGNTGELFF TGTGCCAGCAGCCGGGACAGGGGAAACACCGGGGAGCTGTTTTTT
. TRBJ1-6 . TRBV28 CASSLWGLGSPLHF TGTGCCAGCAGTTTATGGGGACTTGGGTCACCCCTCCACTTT
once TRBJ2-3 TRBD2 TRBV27 CASSLVGSGGTDTQYF TGTGCCAGCAGTTTAGTGGGTAGCGGGGGCACAGATACGCAGTATTTT
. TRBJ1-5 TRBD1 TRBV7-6 CASSLATSQGEPQHF TGTGCCAGCAGCTTAGCCACAAGTCAGGGGGAGCCCCAGCATTTT
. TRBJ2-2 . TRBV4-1 CASSYSPGLQNTGELFF TGCGCCAGCAGCTATTCTCCGGGACTTCAGAACACCGGGGAGCTGTTTTTT
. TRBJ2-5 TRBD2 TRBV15 CATGTSGRQETQYF TGTGCCACCGGGACTAGCGGGAGGCAAGAGACCCAGTACTTC
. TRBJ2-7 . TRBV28 CASSLNLATTSYEQYF TGTGCCAGCAGTTTGAACTTAGCGACCACATCCTACGAGCAGTACTTC
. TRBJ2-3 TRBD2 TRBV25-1 CASREGKTSGITDTQYF TGTGCCAGCAGGGAAGGGAAAACTAGCGGGATCACAGATACGCAGTATTTT
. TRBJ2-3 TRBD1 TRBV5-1 CASSLGTGELTDTQYF TGCGCCAGCAGCCTGGGGACAGGCGAACTCACAGATACGCAGTATTTT
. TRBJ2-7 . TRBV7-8 CASSPKLRGYEQYF TGTGCCAGCAGCCCCAAATTGCGGGGCTACGAGCAGTACTTC
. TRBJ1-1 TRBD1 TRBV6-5 CASNGQGAGEAFF TGTGCCAGCAACGGACAGGGGGCCGGTGAAGCTTTCTTT
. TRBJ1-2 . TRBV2 CASSEAPGGARGRYGYTF TGTGCCAGCAGTGAAGCGCCGGGGGGGGCGCGGGGCCGCTATGGCTACACCTTC
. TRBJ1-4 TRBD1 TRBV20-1 CSAQRGGQGLF TGCAGTGCCCAGAGAGGGGGACAGGGGCTTTTT
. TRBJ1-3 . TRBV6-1 CASSENRHSSGNTIYF TGTGCCAGCAGTGAAAACAGACACAGCTCTGGAAACACCATATATTTT
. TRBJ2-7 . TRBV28 CASNPTGRLEQYF TGTGCCAGCAACCCTACAGGGCGGCTCGAGCAGTACTTC
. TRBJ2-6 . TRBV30 CAWTGQFSAGANVLTF TGTGCCTGGACCGGACAGTTTTCAGCTGGGGCCAACGTCCTGACTTTC
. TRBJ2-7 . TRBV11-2 CASSFGTLDEQYF TGTGCCAGCAGCTTCGGGACTCTCGACGAGCAGTACTTC
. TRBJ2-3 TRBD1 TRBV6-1 CASGETGSITDTQYF TGTGCCAGCGGGGAGACAGGGTCGATAACAGATACGCAGTATTTT
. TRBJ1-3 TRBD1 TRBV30 CAWSVPGTDGNTIYF TGTGCCTGGAGTGTTCCTGGGACAGATGGAAACACCATATATTTT
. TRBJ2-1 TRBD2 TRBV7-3 CASSLDGGAYNEQFF TGTGCCAGCAGCTTAGACGGGGGGGCCTACAATGAGCAGTTCTTC
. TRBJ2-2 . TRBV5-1 CASSLRDKFGELFF TGCGCCAGCAGCCTCCGGGACAAATTCGGGGAGCTGTTTTTT
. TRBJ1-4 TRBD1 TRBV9 CASSGLQGAGTNEKLFF TGTGCCAGCAGCGGTCTACAGGGGGCTGGGACTAATGAAAAACTGTTTTTT
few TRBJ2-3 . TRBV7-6 CASSSLQDTQYF TGTGCCAGCAGCTCCTTACAGGATACGCAGTATTTT
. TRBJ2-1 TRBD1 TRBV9 CASSETGVSSYNEQFF TGTGCCAGCAGCGAGACAGGGGTCTCCTCCTACAATGAGCAGTTCTTC
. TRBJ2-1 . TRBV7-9 CASTAVSGGYDNEQFF TGTGCCAGCACCGCCGTAAGTGGGGGGTATGACAATGAGCAGTTCTTC
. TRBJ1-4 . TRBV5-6 CASSRDVEKLFF TGTGCCAGCAGCCGGGATGTGGAAAAACTGTTTTTT
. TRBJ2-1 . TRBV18 CASSQASSYNEQFF TGTGCCAGCTCACAAGCGAGCTCCTACAATGAGCAGTTCTTC
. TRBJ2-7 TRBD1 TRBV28 CASSPPRTGDSYEQYF TGTGCCAGCAGTCCCCCACGGACAGGGGACTCCTACGAGCAGTACTTC
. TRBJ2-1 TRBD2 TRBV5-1 CASSLAGGTYNEQFF TGCGCCAGCAGCTTGGCGGGGGGAACCTACAATGAGCAGTTCTTC
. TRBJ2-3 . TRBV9 CASSVDLGLSTDTQYF TGTGCCAGCAGCGTAGATCTGGGACTCAGCACAGATACGCAGTATTTT
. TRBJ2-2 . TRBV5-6 CASKPRAVTTGELFF TGTGCCAGCAAGCCCAGGGCGGTTACCACCGGGGAGCTGTTTTTT
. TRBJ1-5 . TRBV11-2 CASSLETGPYQPQHF TGTGCCAGCAGCTTAGAGACAGGCCCTTATCAGCCCCAGCATTTT
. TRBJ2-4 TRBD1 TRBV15 CATNADRGYIQYF TGTGCCACCAACGCGGACAGGGGTTACATTCAGTACTTC
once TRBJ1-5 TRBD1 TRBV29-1 CSVETGGDQPQHF TGCAGCGTTGAGACAGGGGGGGATCAGCCCCAGCATTTT
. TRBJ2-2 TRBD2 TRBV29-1 CSVRTSGDAPGELFF TGCAGCGTACGGACTAGCGGGGATGCCCCCGGGGAGCTGTTTTTT
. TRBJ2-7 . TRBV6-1 CASSEVGRTDFYEQYF TGTGCCAGCAGTGAAGTAGGTAGGACGGATTTTTACGAGCAGTACTTC
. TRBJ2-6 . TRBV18 CASSPLTDENSGANVLTF TGTGCCAGCTCACCCTTGACAGACGAAAACTCTGGGGCCAACGTCCTGACTTTC
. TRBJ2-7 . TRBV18 CASSPRSAGRVTYEQYF TGTGCCAGCTCACCAAGGTCTGCTGGGCGAGTAACCTACGAGCAGTACTTC
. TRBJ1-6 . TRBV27 CASTSGTLYNSPLHF TGTGCCAGCACTTCGGGGACACTCTATAATTCACCCCTCCACTTT
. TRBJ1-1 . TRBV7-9 CASSPRVNTEAFF TGTGCCAGCAGCCCCAGAGTGAACACTGAAGCTTTCTTT
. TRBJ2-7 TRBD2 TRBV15 CATSRKSSGTITF TGTGCCACCAGCAGGAAGAGCTCCGGGACTATCACCTTC
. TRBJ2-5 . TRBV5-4 CASSKQGDETQYF TGTGCCAGCAGCAAACAGGGTGACGAGACCCAGTACTTC
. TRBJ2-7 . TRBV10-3 CAISESPAEQYF TGTGCCATCAGTGAGTCCCCGGCAGAGCAGTACTTC
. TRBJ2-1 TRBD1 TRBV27 CASMHRGLYNEQFF TGTGCCAGCATGCACAGGGGGCTCTACAATGAGCAGTTCTTC
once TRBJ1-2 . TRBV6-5 CASSYFPGVRGYTF TGTGCCAGCAGTTATTTCCCCGGGGTTCGGGGCTACACCTTC
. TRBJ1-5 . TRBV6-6 CASSYKVLGSNQPQHF TGTGCCAGCAGTTATAAAGTATTGGGAAGCAATCAGCCCCAGCATTTT
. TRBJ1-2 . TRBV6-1 CASSEVAGDYGYTF TGTGCCAGCAGTGAAGTAGCAGGCGACTATGGCTACACCTTC
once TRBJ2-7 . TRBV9 CASSVGGAVGDEQYF TGTGCCAGCAGCGTTGGGGGGGCAGTGGGTGACGAGCAGTACTTC
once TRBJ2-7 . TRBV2 CASSDSRSSYEQYF TGTGCCAGCAGTGATTCGAGGAGCTCCTACGAGCAGTACTTC
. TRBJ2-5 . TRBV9 CASSVGIGQETQYF TGTGCCAGCAGCGTAGGGATAGGCCAAGAGACCCAGTACTTC
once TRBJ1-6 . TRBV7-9 CASSKETLWGDNSPLHF TGTGCCAGCAGTAAAGAAACGTTGTGGGGGGATAATTCACCCCTCCACTTT
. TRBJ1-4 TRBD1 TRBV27 CASSPGQGWEKLFF TGTGCCAGCAGTCCGGGACAGGGTTGGGAAAAACTGTTTTTT
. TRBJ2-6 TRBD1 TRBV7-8 CASRRTGSSGANVLTF TGTGCCAGCAGAAGGACAGGGTCCTCTGGGGCCAACGTCCTGACTTTC
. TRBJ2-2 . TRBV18 CASSPRSGAGELFF TGTGCCAGCTCACCACGATCAGGGGCCGGGGAGCTGTTTTTT
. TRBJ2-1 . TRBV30 CAFIDRKKQFF TGTGCCTTTATAGACAGGAAGAAGCAGTTCTTC
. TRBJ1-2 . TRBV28 CASSLSHTYGYTF TGTGCCAGCAGTTTATCCCACACCTATGGCTACACCTTC
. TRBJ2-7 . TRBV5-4 CASGRELSNEQYF TGTGCCAGCGGTCGGGAACTATCTAACGAGCAGTACTTC
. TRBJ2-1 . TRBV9 CASSVVGLTYNEQFF TGTGCCAGCAGCGTTGTCGGGCTAACCTACAATGAGCAGTTCTTC